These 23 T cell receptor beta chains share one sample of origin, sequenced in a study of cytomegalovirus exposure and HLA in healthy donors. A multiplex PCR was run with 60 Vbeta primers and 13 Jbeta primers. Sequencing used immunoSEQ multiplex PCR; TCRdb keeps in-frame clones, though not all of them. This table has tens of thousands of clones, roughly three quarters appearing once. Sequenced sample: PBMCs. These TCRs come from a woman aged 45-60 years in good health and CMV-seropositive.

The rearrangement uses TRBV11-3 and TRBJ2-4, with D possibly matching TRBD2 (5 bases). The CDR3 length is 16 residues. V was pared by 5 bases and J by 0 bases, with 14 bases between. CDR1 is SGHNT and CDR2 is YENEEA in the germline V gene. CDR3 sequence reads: CASSPPGWGAKNIQYF. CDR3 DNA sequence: TGTGCCAGCAGCCCACCGGGGTGGGGAGCCAAAAACATTCAGTACTTC.

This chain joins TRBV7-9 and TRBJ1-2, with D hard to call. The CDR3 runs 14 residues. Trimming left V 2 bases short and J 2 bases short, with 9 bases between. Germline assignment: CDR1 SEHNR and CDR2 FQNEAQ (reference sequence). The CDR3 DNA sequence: TGTGCCAGCAGCTTATTAGCCCCCAACTATGGCTACACCTTC. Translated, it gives CASSLLAPNYGYTF.

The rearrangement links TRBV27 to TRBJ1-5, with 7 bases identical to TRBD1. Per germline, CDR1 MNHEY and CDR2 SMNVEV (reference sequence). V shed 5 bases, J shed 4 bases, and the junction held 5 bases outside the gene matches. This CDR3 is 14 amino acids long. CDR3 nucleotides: TGTGCCAGCAGTGACAGGGTGTCGAATCAGCCCCAGCATTTT. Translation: CASSDRVSNQPQHF.

In DNA form, the CDR3 reads TGCGCCAGCAGCTTGGTAGGACAGTACAATGAGCAGTTCTTC. Its protein is CASSLVGQYNEQFF. This rearrangement joins TRBV5-1 to TRBJ2-1; a weak D match, TRBD1 (6 bases). V lost 0 bases, J lost 4 bases, and 8 bases lay in between. Germline V gives CDR1 SGHRS, CDR2 YFSETQ. The CDR3 has 14 residues.

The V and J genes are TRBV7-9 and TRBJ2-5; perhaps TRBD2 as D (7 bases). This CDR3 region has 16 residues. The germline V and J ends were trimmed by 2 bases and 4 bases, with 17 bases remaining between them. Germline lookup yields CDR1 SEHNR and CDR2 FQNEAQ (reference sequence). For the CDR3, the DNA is TGTGCCAGCAGCTTATCGGAGGGGGGGCGTGGAGAGACCCAGTACTTC. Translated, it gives CASSLSEGGRGETQYF.

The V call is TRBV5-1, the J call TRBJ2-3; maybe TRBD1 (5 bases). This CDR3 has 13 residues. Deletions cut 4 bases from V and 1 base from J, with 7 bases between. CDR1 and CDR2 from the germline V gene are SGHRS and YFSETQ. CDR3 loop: CASSRQRTDTQYF. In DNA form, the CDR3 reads TGCGCCAGCAGCCGACAGCGCACAGATACGCAGTATTTT.

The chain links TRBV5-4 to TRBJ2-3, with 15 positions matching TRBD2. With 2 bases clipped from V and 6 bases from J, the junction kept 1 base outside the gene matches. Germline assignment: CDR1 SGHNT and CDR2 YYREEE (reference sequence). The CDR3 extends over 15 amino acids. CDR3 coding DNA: TGTGCCAGCAGCTTCGGACTAGCGGGGGGGGATACGCAGTATTTT. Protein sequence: CASSFGLAGGDTQYF.

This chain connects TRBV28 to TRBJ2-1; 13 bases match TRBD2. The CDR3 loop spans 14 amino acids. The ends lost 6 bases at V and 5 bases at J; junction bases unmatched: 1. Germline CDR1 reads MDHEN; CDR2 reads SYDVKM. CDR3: CASSGTSGDNEQFF. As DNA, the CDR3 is TGTGCCAGCAGCGGGACTAGCGGGGACAATGAGCAGTTCTTC.

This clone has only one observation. The CDR3: CASSSIAGTYEQYF. The CDR3 nucleotides are TGTGCCAGCAGTTCGATAGCGGGTACCTACGAGCAGTACTTC. The V gene is TRBV27, the J gene TRBJ2-7; TRBD2 aligns across 7 bases. V was pared by 4 bases and J by 2 bases, with 5 bases of the junction left unmatched. CDR3 size: 14 residues. Germline CDR1 reads MNHEY; CDR2 reads SMNVEV (reference sequence).

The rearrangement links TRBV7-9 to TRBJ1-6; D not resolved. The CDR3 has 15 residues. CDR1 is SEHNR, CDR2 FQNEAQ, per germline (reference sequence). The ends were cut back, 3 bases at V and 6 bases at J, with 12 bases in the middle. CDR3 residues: CASSLSFESNSPLHF. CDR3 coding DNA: TGTGCCAGCAGCTTGTCTTTCGAGAGTAATTCACCCCTCCACTTT.

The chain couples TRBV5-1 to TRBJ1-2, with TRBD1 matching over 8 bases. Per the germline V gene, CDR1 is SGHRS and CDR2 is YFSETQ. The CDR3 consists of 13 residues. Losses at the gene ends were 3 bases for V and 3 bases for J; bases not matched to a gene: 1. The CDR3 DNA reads TGCGCCAGCAGCTGGGGACAGGACTATGGCTACACCTTC. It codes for CASSWGQDYGYTF.

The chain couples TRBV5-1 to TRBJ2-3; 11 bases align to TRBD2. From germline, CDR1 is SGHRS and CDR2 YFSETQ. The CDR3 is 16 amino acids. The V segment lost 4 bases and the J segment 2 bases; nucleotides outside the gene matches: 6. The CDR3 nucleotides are TGCGCCAGCAGCCAAGGACTAGCGGGTCCCACAGATACGCAGTATTTT. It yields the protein CASSQGLAGPTDTQYF.

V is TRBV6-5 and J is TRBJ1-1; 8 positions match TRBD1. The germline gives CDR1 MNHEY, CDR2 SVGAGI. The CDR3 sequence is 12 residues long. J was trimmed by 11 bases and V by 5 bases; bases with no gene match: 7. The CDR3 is CASSGPGDRAFF. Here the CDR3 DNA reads TGTGCCAGCAGTGGACCGGGGGACAGGGCTTTCTTT.

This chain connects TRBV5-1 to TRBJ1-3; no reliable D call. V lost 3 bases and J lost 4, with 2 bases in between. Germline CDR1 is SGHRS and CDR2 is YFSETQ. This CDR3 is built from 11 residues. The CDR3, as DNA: TGCGCCAGCAGCTCGGGAAACACCATATATTTT. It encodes CASSSGNTIYF.

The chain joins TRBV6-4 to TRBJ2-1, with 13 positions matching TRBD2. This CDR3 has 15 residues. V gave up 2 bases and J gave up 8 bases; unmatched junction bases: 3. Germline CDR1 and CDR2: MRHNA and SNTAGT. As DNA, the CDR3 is TGTGCCAGCAGTGACGGGACTAGCGGGACTCATGAGCAGTTCTTC. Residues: CASSDGTSGTHEQFF.

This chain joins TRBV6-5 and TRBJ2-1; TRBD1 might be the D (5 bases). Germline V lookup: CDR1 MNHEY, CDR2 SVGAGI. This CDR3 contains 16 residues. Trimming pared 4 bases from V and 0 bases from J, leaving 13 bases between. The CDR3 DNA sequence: TGTGCCAGCAGTTTACAGGTACTAAGCTCCTACAATGAGCAGTTCTTC. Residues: CASSLQVLSSYNEQFF.

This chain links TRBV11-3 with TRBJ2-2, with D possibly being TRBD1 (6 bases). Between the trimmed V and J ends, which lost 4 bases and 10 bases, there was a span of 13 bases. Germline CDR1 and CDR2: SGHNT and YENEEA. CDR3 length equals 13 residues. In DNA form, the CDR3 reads TGTGCCAGCAGCTCCACAGGGTTCGCGGAGCTGTTTTTT. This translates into CASSSTGFAELFF.

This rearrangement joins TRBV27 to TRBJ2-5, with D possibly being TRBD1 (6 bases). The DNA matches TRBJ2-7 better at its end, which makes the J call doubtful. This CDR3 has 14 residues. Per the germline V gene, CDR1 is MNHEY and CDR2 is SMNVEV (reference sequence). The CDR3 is CASSVNRVTYEQYF. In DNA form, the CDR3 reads TGTGCCAGCAGTGTTAACAGGGTTACCTACGAGCAGTACTTC.

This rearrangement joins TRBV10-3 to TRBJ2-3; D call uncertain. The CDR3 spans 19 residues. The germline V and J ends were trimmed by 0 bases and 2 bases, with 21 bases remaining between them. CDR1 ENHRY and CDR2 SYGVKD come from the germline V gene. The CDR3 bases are TGTGCCATCAGTGAGTCTTTCTTCACCCGAACGTCTATCACAGATACGCAGTATTTT. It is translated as CAISESFFTRTSITDTQYF.

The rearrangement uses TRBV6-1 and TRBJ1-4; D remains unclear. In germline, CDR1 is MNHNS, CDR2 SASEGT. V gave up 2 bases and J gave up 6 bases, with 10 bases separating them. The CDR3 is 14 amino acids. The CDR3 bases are TGTGCCAGCAGTGAACGGGCGGGAGATGAAAAACTGTTTTTT. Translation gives CASSERAGDEKLFF.

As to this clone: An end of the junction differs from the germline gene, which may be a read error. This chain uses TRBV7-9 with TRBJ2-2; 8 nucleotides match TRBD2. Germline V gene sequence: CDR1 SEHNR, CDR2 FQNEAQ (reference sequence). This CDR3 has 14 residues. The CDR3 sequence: CSSRTREVVGELFF. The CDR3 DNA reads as TGTTCCAGCCGTACGCGGGAGGTTGTCGGGGAGCTGTTTTTT.

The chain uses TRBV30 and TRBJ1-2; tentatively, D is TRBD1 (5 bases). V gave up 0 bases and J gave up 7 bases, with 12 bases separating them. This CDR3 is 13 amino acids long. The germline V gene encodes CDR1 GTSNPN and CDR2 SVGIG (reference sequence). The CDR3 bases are TGTGCCTGGAGTGTTCAGGGATCGGGTGGCTACACCTTC. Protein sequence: CAWSVQGSGGYTF.

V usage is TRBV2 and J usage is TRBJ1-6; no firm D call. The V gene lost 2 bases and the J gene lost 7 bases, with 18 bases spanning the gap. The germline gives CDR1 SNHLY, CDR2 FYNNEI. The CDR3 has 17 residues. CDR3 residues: CASSEIVGGLQNSPLHF. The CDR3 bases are TGTGCCAGCAGTGAAATCGTTGGCGGGCTGCAGAATTCACCCCTCCACTTT.